These T cell receptor beta chains were read from a single sample in a study of blood T cells in healthy people across ages. One entry per CDR3 protein, called by TCRdb with MiXCR from the 5' RACE reads. The data contain 250,000 to 300,000 distinct CDR3 sequences, about 25% of them singletons. Source material: blood. The receptors were sampled from a woman in her 70s in good health. CDR3s include the opening cysteine and the closing phenylalanine or tryptophan. A D gene is named only where the DNA matches it firmly. Size tells how often a clone was seen (once, few, many) or the class of an expanded clone, and some rows leave it out.

size	V	J	D	DNA	CDR3
few	TRBV20-1	TRBJ2-1	TRBD2	TGCAGTACTAGAGACTTCCAGACTAGCGGGAGTCGGAGTGAGCAGTTCTTC	CSTRDFQTSGSRSEQFF
few	TRBV5-1	TRBJ1-1	TRBD1	TGCGCCAGCAGCAGTCCCGGGACAGGCAACACTGAAGCTTTCTTT	CASSSPGTGNTEAFF
-	TRBV27	TRBJ2-5	TRBD1	TGTGCCAGCAGTACCCTCTCACCGGGACAGGATAAAAAGCAGTACTTC	CASSTLSPGQDKKQYF
-	TRBV7-2	TRBJ1-1	-	TGTGCCAGCAGCTTAGAGGTGACAGTTAACACTGAAGCTTTCTTT	CASSLEVTVNTEAFF
-	TRBV11-1	TRBJ2-7	-	TGTGCCAGCAGAACCGGATGGGGTGAGCAGTACTTC	CASRTGWGEQYF
-	TRBV11-2	TRBJ1-2	-	TGTGCCAGCAGATCCCTCAGGGTTCCCTATGGCTACACCTTC	CASRSLRVPYGYTF
-	TRBV7-2	TRBJ1-1	TRBD1	TGTGCCAGCAGCTTAGTGGGACAGAGGACTGAAGCTTTCTTT	CASSLVGQRTEAFF
few	TRBV20-1	TRBJ1-6	-	TGCAGTGCTAGTGACGGTTATAATTCACCCCTCCACTTT	CSASDGYNSPLHF
few	TRBV6-2/TRBV6-3	TRBJ2-7	-	TGTGCCAGCAGTTCCAGGGGAAATGTGCAGTACTTC	CASSSRGNVQYF
-	TRBV4-3	TRBJ1-1	-	TGCGCCAGCAGCCAAGAGCCAGTCATGAACACTGAAGCTTTCTTT	CASSQEPVMNTEAFF
-	TRBV9	TRBJ1-6	TRBD1	TGTGCCTGCAGCGGCACGGGGGACAGGGGTTCCTATAATTCACCCCTCCACTTT	CACSGTGDRGSYNSPLHF
few	TRBV20-1	TRBJ1-6	-	TGCAGTGTTCTGGGCCTCCGGGCGGGTTCACCCCTCCGCTTT	CSVLGLRAGSPLRF
-	TRBV11-2	TRBJ2-1	-	TGTGCCAGCAGCTCCACGACCCACTACCAGCAGTTCTTC	CASSSTTHYQQFF
few	TRBV11-1	TRBJ1-2	-	TGTGCCAGCAGTGGCAGAGGAAACTATGGCTACACCTTC	CASSGRGNYGYTF
many	TRBV28	TRBJ2-5	-	TGTGCCAGCAGTTTAATCTATGGGGGTACAGAGACCCAGTACTTC	CASSLIYGGTETQYF
few	TRBV29-1	TRBJ1-2	-	TGCAGCGTTGAGGGTCCCCTGGGGAACTATGGCTACACCTTC	CSVEGPLGNYGYTF
once	TRBV28	TRBJ2-2	TRBD2	TGTGCCAGCAGACGGACTAGGAACACCGGGGAGCTGTTTTTT	CASRRTRNTGELFF
-	TRBV10-3	TRBJ2-4	-	TGTGCCATCAGTGACGGGGGAATTCAGTACTTC	CAISDGGIQYF
-	TRBV20-1	TRBJ2-1	TRBD2	TGCAGTGCTAGAGGTGCACTAGCGGGAGAGGATGAGCAGTTCTTC	CSARGALAGEDEQFF
-	TRBV14	TRBJ2-7	-	TGTGCCAGCAGCCTAGGAGGGGCCAGGGGCCACGAGCAGTACTTC	CASSLGGARGHEQYF
-	TRBV2	TRBJ2-5	TRBD2	TGTGCCAGTAAAACTAGCGAGTACCAAGAGACCCAGTACTTC	CASKTSEYQETQYF
few	TRBV20-1	TRBJ2-5	-	TGCAGTGCTGATGACTGGGGCCAAGAGACCCAGTACTTC	CSADDWGQETQYF
-	TRBV6-1	TRBJ1-4	-	TGTGCCAGCAGCCTTGCCCTTACAGGGAGGGCACGGGAAAAACTGTTTTTT	CASSLALTGRAREKLFF
-	TRBV13	TRBJ2-7	-	TGTGCCAGCAGCCTTCAGGGTTCGCCTAGGCAGCAGTACTTC	CASSLQGSPRQQYF
few	TRBV6-1	TRBJ2-7	TRBD2	TGTGCCAGCACCTCTAGCGGGGCTAGCGGGGGTTTGAGTACCTACGAGCAGTACTTC	CASTSSGASGGLSTYEQYF
-	TRBV25-1	TRBJ1-4	-	TGTGCCAGCAGTGACATTATTGGCCCGGCGGGGGAAAAACTGTTTTTT	CASSDIIGPAGEKLFF
-	TRBV20-1	TRBJ2-5	-	TGCAGTGCTAACAAGCGTTCACAAGAGACCCAGTACTTC	CSANKRSQETQYF
-	TRBV27	TRBJ2-1	-	TGTGCCAGCAGTATCTTAAAGGGTGAGCAGTTCTTC	CASSILKGEQFF
few	TRBV20-1	TRBJ2-5	-	TGCAGTGCCCAGGGGTTTGAGACCCAGTACTTC	CSAQGFETQYF
-	TRBV28	TRBJ2-7	TRBD2	TGTGCCAGCAACCAAGCGGGAGGGCCCTCCTACGAGCAGTACTTC	CASNQAGGPSYEQYF
many	TRBV20-1	TRBJ2-1	TRBD2	TGCAGTGCTAGAGATTCCAGCGGGGGATACAATGAGCAGTTCTTC	CSARDSSGGYNEQFF
-	TRBV20-1	TRBJ2-5	-	TGCAGTGCTAGAGTCTCAGGGCAAGAGACCCAGTACTTC	CSARVSGQETQYF
-	TRBV28	TRBJ2-7	TRBD2	TGTGCCAGCAGTTCCTCGACTAGCGGGAGTTTGTACGAGCAGTACTTC	CASSSSTSGSLYEQYF
-	TRBV6-6	TRBJ1-2	-	TGTGCCAGCAAGAACGACCGGGACGCAGTCTATGGCTACACCTTC	CASKNDRDAVYGYTF
-	TRBV28	TRBJ2-7	-	TGTGCCAGCAGTTTACGGGGAGAGCAGTACTTC	CASSLRGEQYF
-	TRBV12-3/TRBV12-4	TRBJ2-1	-	TGTGCCAGCAGTTCCTACCGGGGTGGACAAGAGACCCCGTACTTC	CASSSYRGGQETPYF
-	TRBV12-3/TRBV12-4	TRBJ2-5	-	TGTGCCAGCGGTCGTGCAGCAGTGAAGTTCTTC	CASGRAAVKFF
-	TRBV28	TRBJ1-5	-	TGTGCCAGCACCCGACAAGGGTTGGATCAGCCCCAGCATTTT	CASTRQGLDQPQHF
-	TRBV29-1	TRBJ1-1	-	TGCAGCGTTGTAGCTGGGAGTAAGAACACTGAAGCTTTCTTT	CSVVAGSKNTEAFF
-	TRBV7-9	TRBJ1-2	-	TGTGCCAGCAGCTTTGAGGGGGGGCGGAGTACCTATGGCTACACCTTC	CASSFEGGRSTYGYTF
-	TRBV20-1	TRBJ1-1	-	TGCAGTGCTAGCGCCGGGGACACTGAAGCTTTCTTT	CSASAGDTEAFF
few	TRBV10-3	TRBJ2-3	TRBD2	TGTGCCATCAGTGATATAGCTAGCGGGAACCGGGGAGATACGCAGTATTTT	CAISDIASGNRGDTQYF
once	TRBV24-1	TRBJ2-5	TRBD2	TGTGCCACCAGTGATCTGGGACTAGCGGGCAAAGAGACCCAGTACTTC	CATSDLGLAGKETQYF
-	TRBV12-3/TRBV12-4	TRBJ2-3	TRBD2	TGTGCCAGCAGAACTAGCGGGGGGGCCCCCCCTACGCAGTATTTT	CASRTSGGAPPTQYF
-	TRBV29-1	TRBJ1-1	TRBD1	TGCAGCGTAGCCGGGACAGGGAGCGTCATGAACACTGAAGCTTTCTTT	CSVAGTGSVMNTEAFF
few	TRBV28	TRBJ2-1	TRBD2	TGTGCCAGCAGTTTAAGGGCGGGAGCATATGAGCAGTTCTTC	CASSLRAGAYEQFF
-	TRBV6-1	TRBJ1-2	-	TGTGCCAGCGGTCTTCGGGGCGAACATGGCTACACCTTC	CASGLRGEHGYTF
many	TRBV20-1	TRBJ2-4	-	TGCAGTGCTAACCCAGTGAGGGGCAACATTCAGTACTTC	CSANPVRGNIQYF
few	TRBV5-1	TRBJ2-1	TRBD2	TGCGCCAGCAGCTTGGAGACTAGCGGGATGTACAATGAGCAGTTCTTC	CASSLETSGMYNEQFF
-	TRBV19	TRBJ1-2	TRBD1	TGTGCCAGTAGGGCCGGGACAGGGGGCATCTATGGCTACACCTTC	CASRAGTGGIYGYTF
few	TRBV7-9	TRBJ2-5	-	TGTGCCAGCAGCTTAAGGCTAGACCAAGAGACCCAGTACTTC	CASSLRLDQETQYF
-	TRBV10-2	TRBJ2-1	-	TGCGCCAGCAGTTCGGGACCAGCCCACAATGAGCAGTTCTTC	CASSSGPAHNEQFF